Below are 11 T cell receptor beta chains sequenced from a single sample in a study of OX40 agonist ivuxolimab in advanced cancers. Only in-frame clones appear in the TCRdb table, and some are missing; sequencing was by immunoSEQ multiplex PCR. The table lists around 65,000 clones, more than 85% of them singletons. The sample was CD4+ or CD8+ T cells sorted from blood, taken in a trial of the OX40 agonist ivuxolimab. These receptors were taken from an adult with an advanced solid tumor such as melanoma, head and neck, liver or kidney cancer.

The rearrangement uses TRBV18 and TRBJ2-7; the D gene is possibly TRBD1 (6 bases). CDR1 and CDR2 from the germline V gene are KGHSH and LQKENI. V was shortened by 4 bases and J by 6 bases, with 13 bases between the two germline ends. The CDR3 consists of 13 residues. This CDR3 is CASSLTGSSEQYF. DNA for the CDR3: TGTGCCAGCTCACTGACAGGCTCCAGCGAGCAGTACTTC.

This sequence joins TRBV28 and TRBJ1-6; perhaps TRBD1 as D (5 bases). Germline CDR1 MDHEN, CDR2 SYDVKM. The CDR3 contains 14 residues. V shed 6 bases and J shed 4 bases, with 10 bases lying between them. In nucleotides, the CDR3 is TGTGCCAGCAGGCCGGGACTTTATAATTCACCCCTCCACTTT. This codes for CASRPGLYNSPLHF.

The DNA for the CDR3 is TGTGCCTGGAGGTACTCCGGGACTAGGGGCAAGGAGCAGTTCTTC. It yields the protein CAWRYSGTRGKEQFF. The gene calls are TRBV30 and TRBJ2-1, with 8 bases fitting TRBD2. V lost 3 bases to trimming and J lost 10 bases; unmatched junction nucleotides: 14. The CDR3 runs to 15 residues. CDR1 GTSNPN and CDR2 SVGIG come from the germline V gene (reference sequence).

The rearrangement links TRBV6-1 to TRBJ1-1; D not certain. This CDR3 comprises 12 residues. Trimming cost V 8 bases and J 3 bases, with 10 bases left between them. Per germline, CDR1 MNHNS and CDR2 SASEGT. The CDR3 spells CASSTQYTEAFF. As DNA, the CDR3 is TGTGCCAGCTCCACGCAATACACTGAAGCTTTCTTT.

The rearrangement uses TRBV7-3 and TRBJ2-3, with a possible D match to TRBD1 (5 bases). Germline V gene data show CDR1 as SGHTA and CDR2 as FQGTGA. The CDR3 spans 16 residues. The ends were cut back, 0 bases at V and 1 base at J, with 11 bases in the middle. The CDR3 DNA reads TGTGCCAGCAGCTTAACAGGGCAGGGTCGCACAGATACGCAGTATTTT. It encodes CASSLTGQGRTDTQYF.

V and J are TRBV6-5 and TRBJ1-3; D uncertain. The CDR3 length is 12 residues. V dropped 5 bases and J dropped 4 bases, with 6 bases sitting between them. Germline values: CDR1 MNHEY, CDR2 SVGAGI. CDR3 in amino acids: CASSERGNTIYF. The DNA for the CDR3 is TGTGCCAGCAGTGAAAGGGGAAACACCATATATTTT.

This clone was seen a single time. The rearrangement joins TRBV7-3 to TRBJ1-1, with D unresolved. The CDR3 covers 13 residues. Germline CDR1 and CDR2: SGHTA and FQGTGA. V was trimmed by 3 bases and J by 0 bases, leaving 5 bases between them. The CDR3 sequence: CASSFGMNTEAFF. DNA for the CDR3: TGTGCCAGCAGCTTCGGCATGAACACTGAAGCTTTCTTT.

The chain is built from TRBV15 and TRBJ1-4, with 7 bases aligning to TRBD1. CDR3 length equals 15 residues. Germline V gene sequence: CDR1 LNHNV, CDR2 YYDKDF (reference sequence). Trimming took 3 bases from V and 8 from J; bases not matched to a gene: 9. The CDR3 loop reads CATSRGLQGGEKLFF. DNA for the CDR3: TGTGCCACCAGCAGGGGCCTCCAGGGGGGCGAAAAACTGTTTTTT.

The chain is built from TRBV5-6 and TRBJ2-5; D possibly corresponds to TRBD1 (6 bases). Trimming removed 6 bases from V and 13 bases from J, with 22 bases in between. Germline CDR1 and CDR2: SGHDT and YYEEEE. This CDR3 spans 13 amino acids. The chain's CDR3 is CASTLQGIEDSYF. The CDR3 DNA reads TGTGCCAGCACCCTCCAGGGGATCGAGGATTCGTACTTC.

V gene TRBV7-2 combines with J gene TRBJ2-1, with D tentatively TRBD1 (6 bases). Germline-derived CDR1 and CDR2 are SGHTA and FQGNSA. V lost 1 base and J lost 4, with 11 bases in between. CDR3 length: 15 residues. The CDR3 DNA reads as TGTGCCAGCAGCTTAGATCCGGGACAATACAATGAGCAGTTCTTC. Amino acids: CASSLDPGQYNEQFF.

This chain links TRBV5-1 with TRBJ2-1; TRBD2 is a possible D gene (5 bases). The germline V and J ends were trimmed by 5 bases and 4 bases, with 16 bases remaining between them. The CDR3 loop spans 15 amino acids. Germline V gene lookup returns CDR1 SGHRS and CDR2 YFSETQ. In DNA, the CDR3 is TGCGCCAGCAGGAGACTACCTTCGACTTACAATGAGCAGTTCTTC. Translating it yields CASRRLPSTYNEQFF.